This entry features one T cell receptor (beta chain) sequence. CDR1 is SGHDN and CDR2 is FVKESK in the germline V gene. Deletions cut 4 bases from V and 5 bases from J, with 21 bases between. The CDR3 sequence is 17 residues long. These data come from a study of T-cell reconstitution after alpha-beta-depleted transplantation in children. Construction of the TCRbeta library involved unique molecular identifiers. TCRdb redid the calling of the PCR reads with MiXCR, one entry per CDR3 protein. Of about 540,000 distinct CDR3 sequences listed, around 16% are singletons. The J gene is TRBJ2-1, the V gene TRBV14; perhaps TRBD2 as D (6 bases). The receptor comes from a human donor who donated a stem cell graft to a child with acute lymphoblastic leukemia. This material consisted of PBMCs from the stem cell graft donor, taken from the stem cell graft. CDR3 amino acids: CASSPLASRELDNEQFF. CDR3 nucleotides: TGTGCCAGCAGCCCACTAGCCAGTCGGGAGTTGGACAATGAGCAGTTCTTC. Full variable domain (outside the CDR3, taken from reference TRBV14 and TRBJ2-1): EAGVTQFPSHSVIEKGQTVTLRCDPISGHDNLYWYRRVMGKEIKFLLHFVKESKQDESGMPNNRFLAERTGGTYSTLKVQPAELEDSGVYFCASSPLASRELDNEQFFGPGTRLTVL.